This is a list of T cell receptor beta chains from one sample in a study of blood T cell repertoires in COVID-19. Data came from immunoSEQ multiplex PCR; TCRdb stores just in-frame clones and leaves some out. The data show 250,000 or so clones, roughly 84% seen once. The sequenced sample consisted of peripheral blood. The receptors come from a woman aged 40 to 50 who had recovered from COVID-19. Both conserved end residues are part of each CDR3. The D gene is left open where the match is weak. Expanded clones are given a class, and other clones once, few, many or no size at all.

CDR3nt: TGTGCCAGCAGGTCCCCCTCCCCGCGTTATCAGCCCCAGCATTTT
CDR3aa: CASRSPSPRYQPQHF
abundance: -
v_gene: TRBV28
j_gene: TRBJ1-5
len: 15
d_gene: -

CDR3nt: TGTGCCTGGAGTCCAGTCGGGACAGACTTCACAGATACGCAGTATTTT
CDR3aa: CAWSPVGTDFTDTQYF
abundance: -
v_gene: TRBV30
j_gene: TRBJ2-3
len: 16
d_gene: TRBD1

CDR3nt: TGCAGCGTTGAGCTACGGACAGGTCTGGGTTCGGACACTGAAGCTTTCTTT
CDR3aa: CSVELRTGLGSDTEAFF
abundance: -
v_gene: TRBV29-1
j_gene: TRBJ1-1
len: 17
d_gene: TRBD1

CDR3nt: TGTGCCAGCAGCTCGAGGATAAAGGCAGGGTTGTCACCCCTCCACTTT
CDR3aa: CASSSRIKAGLSPLHF
abundance: -
v_gene: TRBV7-2
j_gene: TRBJ1-6
len: 16
d_gene: -

CDR3nt: TGTGCCAGTAGTGCCGGGACAGCTTTGGCTGAAGCTTTCTTT
CDR3aa: CASSAGTALAEAFF
abundance: -
v_gene: TRBV19
j_gene: TRBJ1-1
len: 14
d_gene: TRBD1

CDR3nt: TGCGCCAGCAGCTTGGGAACCGGACAGGGAAAAGCTTTCTTT
CDR3aa: CASSLGTGQGKAFF
abundance: -
v_gene: TRBV5-1
j_gene: TRBJ1-1
len: 14
d_gene: TRBD1

CDR3nt: TGTGCCACCAGTGACCCGGGACAGGGGGCGGTCGAGCAGTACTTC
CDR3aa: CATSDPGQGAVEQYF
abundance: -
v_gene: TRBV24-1
j_gene: TRBJ2-7
len: 15
d_gene: TRBD1

CDR3nt: TGTGCCAGCACAGGGTCCTATTCGCCCCTCCACTTT
CDR3aa: CASTGSYSPLHF
abundance: few
v_gene: TRBV12-3/TRBV12-4
j_gene: TRBJ1-6
len: 12
d_gene: -

CDR3nt: TGTGCCAGCAGCTATCGGATGGGACTCAGGGATGCTGAAGCTTTCTTT
CDR3aa: CASSYRMGLRDAEAFF
abundance: -
v_gene: TRBV5-6
j_gene: TRBJ1-1
len: 16
d_gene: -

CDR3nt: TGTGCCAGCAGCCTCGGACAGGTTAGCTCTGGAAACACCATATATTTT
CDR3aa: CASSLGQVSSGNTIYF
abundance: -
v_gene: TRBV4-2
j_gene: TRBJ1-3
len: 16
d_gene: TRBD1

CDR3nt: TGTGCCAGCAGCCAAGAGGGGACATCTCGACTGTTTTTT
CDR3aa: CASSQEGTSRLFF
abundance: -
v_gene: TRBV3-1/TRBV3-2
j_gene: TRBJ1-4
len: 13
d_gene: -

CDR3nt: TGTGCCAGCTCAACCTCTAGCGGGGCTTACAATGAGCAGTTCTTC
CDR3aa: CASSTSSGAYNEQFF
abundance: -
v_gene: TRBV18
j_gene: TRBJ2-1
len: 15
d_gene: TRBD2

CDR3nt: TGTGCCAGCTCAGGGACAGTGAACTCCTACGAGCAGTACTTC
CDR3aa: CASSGTVNSYEQYF
abundance: -
v_gene: TRBV18
j_gene: TRBJ2-7
len: 14
d_gene: TRBD1

CDR3nt: TGTGCCTGGAGTGTACATGGGGCAGGCTATGGCTACACCTTC
CDR3aa: CAWSVHGAGYGYTF
abundance: -
v_gene: TRBV30
j_gene: TRBJ1-2
len: 14
d_gene: -

CDR3nt: TGTGCCTGGAGTGTAGTACAGGGAAATCAGCCCCAGCATTTT
CDR3aa: CAWSVVQGNQPQHF
abundance: -
v_gene: TRBV30
j_gene: TRBJ1-5
len: 14
d_gene: -

CDR3nt: TGTGCCAGCAGCTTCAGAGGGTCCTCTGGAAACACCATATATTTT
CDR3aa: CASSFRGSSGNTIYF
abundance: -
v_gene: TRBV5-4
j_gene: TRBJ1-3
len: 15
d_gene: -

CDR3nt: TGTGCCAGCAGTTACTGGGGGGGTAGCAATCAGCCCCAGCATTTT
CDR3aa: CASSYWGGSNQPQHF
abundance: few
v_gene: TRBV6-2/TRBV6-3
j_gene: TRBJ1-5
len: 15
d_gene: -

CDR3nt: TGTGCCAGCAGCCAAGCTTCCCGGGGCTCCTACGAGCAGTACTTC
CDR3aa: CASSQASRGSYEQYF
abundance: -
v_gene: TRBV14
j_gene: TRBJ2-7
len: 15
d_gene: -

CDR3nt: TGCGCCAGCAGCTTGGCGACGGAGGGCACTGAAGCTTTCTTT
CDR3aa: CASSLATEGTEAFF
abundance: once
v_gene: TRBV5-1
j_gene: TRBJ1-1
len: 14
d_gene: -

CDR3nt: TGTGCCTCCGGGACAGGATATAATTCACCCCTCCACTTT
CDR3aa: CASGTGYNSPLHF
abundance: -
v_gene: TRBV7-2
j_gene: TRBJ1-6
len: 13
d_gene: TRBD1

CDR3nt: TGCGCCAGCAGCCAAGGGGCCCTCTCTGGAAACACCATATATTTT
CDR3aa: CASSQGALSGNTIYF
abundance: -
v_gene: TRBV4-1
j_gene: TRBJ1-3
len: 15
d_gene: -

CDR3nt: TGTGCCAGCAGCTTAGGTAACACATTGAACACTGAAGCTTTCTTT
CDR3aa: CASSLGNTLNTEAFF
abundance: -
v_gene: TRBV7-9
j_gene: TRBJ1-1
len: 15
d_gene: -